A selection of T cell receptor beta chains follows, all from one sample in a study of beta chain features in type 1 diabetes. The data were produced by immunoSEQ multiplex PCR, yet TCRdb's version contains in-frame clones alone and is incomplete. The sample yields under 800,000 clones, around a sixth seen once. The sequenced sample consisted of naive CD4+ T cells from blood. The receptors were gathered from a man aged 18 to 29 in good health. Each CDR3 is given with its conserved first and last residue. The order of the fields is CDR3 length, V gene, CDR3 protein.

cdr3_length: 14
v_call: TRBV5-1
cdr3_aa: CASSLEGQATEAFF

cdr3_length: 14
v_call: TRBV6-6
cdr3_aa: CASSTSGRTDTQYF

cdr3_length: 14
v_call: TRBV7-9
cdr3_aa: CASRPGGATDTQYF

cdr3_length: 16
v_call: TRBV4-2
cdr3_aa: CASSQPEAGGADTQYF

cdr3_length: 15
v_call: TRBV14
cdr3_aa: CASSQRYQGHYEQYF

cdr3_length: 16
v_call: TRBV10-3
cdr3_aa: CASSYRGTTSTDTQYF

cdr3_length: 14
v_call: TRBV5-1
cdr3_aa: CASRGTAGSYEQYF

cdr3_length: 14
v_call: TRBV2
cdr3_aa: CASSERSGRYEQYF

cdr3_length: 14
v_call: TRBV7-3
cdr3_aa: CASSLVGVTDTQYF

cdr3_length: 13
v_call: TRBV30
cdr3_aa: CAWARGDTDTQYF

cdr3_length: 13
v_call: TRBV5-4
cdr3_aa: CASSLDWDSEQYF

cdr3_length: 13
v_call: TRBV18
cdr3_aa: CASSPHRSYEQYF

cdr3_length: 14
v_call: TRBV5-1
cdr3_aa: CASSLGTVADGYTF

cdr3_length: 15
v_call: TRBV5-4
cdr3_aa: CASSVGLASIGEQFF

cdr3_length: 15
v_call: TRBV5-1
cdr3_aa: CASSLVGIYGNEQFF

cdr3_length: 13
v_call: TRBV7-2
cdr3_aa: CASSVNRGNEQFF

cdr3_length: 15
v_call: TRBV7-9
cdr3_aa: CASSPIGTVNQPQHF

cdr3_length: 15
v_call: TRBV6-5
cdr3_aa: CASTAPGGVQETQYF

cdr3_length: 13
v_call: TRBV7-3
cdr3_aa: CASRLAGGTEAFF

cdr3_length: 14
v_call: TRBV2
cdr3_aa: CASSGRTGNYGYTF

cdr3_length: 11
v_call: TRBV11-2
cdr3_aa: CASRRRDRVYF

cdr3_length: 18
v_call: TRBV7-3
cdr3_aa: CASSLTPRVRSGANVLTF

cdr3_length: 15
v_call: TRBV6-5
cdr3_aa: CASRSRDGGRLTQYF

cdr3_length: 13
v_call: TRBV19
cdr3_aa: CASRNSGANVLTF

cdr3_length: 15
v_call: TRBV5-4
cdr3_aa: CASSQEPGSGNTIYF

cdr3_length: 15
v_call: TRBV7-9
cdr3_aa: CASSLGVGNPTEAFF

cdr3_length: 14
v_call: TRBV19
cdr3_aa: CASKREVHTDTQYF

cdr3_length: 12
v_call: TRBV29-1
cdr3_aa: CSVRSVNNEQFF

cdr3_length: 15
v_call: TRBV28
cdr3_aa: CASSPRDRVTYEQYF

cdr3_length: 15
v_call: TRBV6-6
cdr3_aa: CASRKLETGTDTQYF

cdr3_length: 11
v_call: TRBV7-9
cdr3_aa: CASSFVNEQFF

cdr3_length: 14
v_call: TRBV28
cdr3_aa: CASTSEGSSYEQYF

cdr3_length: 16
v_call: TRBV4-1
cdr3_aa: CASSQDRDSANQPQHF

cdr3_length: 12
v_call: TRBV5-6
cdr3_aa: CASLVKFNEQFF

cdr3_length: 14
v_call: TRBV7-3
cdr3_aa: CASSLSRTGNTQYF

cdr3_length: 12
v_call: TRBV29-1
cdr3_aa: CSVEGGTYEQYF

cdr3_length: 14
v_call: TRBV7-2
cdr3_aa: CASRIRGSTDTQYF

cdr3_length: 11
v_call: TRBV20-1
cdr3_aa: CSARGAGEAFF

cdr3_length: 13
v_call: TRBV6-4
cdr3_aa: CASSWTITDTQYF

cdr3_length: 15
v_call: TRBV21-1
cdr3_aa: CASSKEKRGAGGYTF

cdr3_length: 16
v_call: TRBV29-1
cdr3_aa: CSPWTGGFPDTGELFF

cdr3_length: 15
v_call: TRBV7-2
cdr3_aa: CASSADRGGQETQYF

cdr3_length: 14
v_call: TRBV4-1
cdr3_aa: CASSPRWGPYGYTF

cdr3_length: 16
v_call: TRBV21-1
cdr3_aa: CASSKHEWTAHGEQFF

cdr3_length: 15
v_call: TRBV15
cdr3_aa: CATSRGLGRYNEQFF

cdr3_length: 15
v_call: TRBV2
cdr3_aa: CASSADRDSNQPQHF